The rows below give T cell receptor beta chains drawn from one sample of a study of blood T cell repertoires in COVID-19. Data came from immunoSEQ multiplex PCR; TCRdb stores just in-frame clones and leaves some out. Of fewer than 350,000 clones listed, approximately 88% are singletons. The sequenced material came from peripheral blood. The receptors were sampled from a man between 18 and 35 years old with active or convalescent COVID-19. Both conserved end residues are part of each CDR3. Fields, in order: D gene, J gene, V gene, clone size, CDR3 length, CDR3 DNA, CDR3 protein. A D gene is named only where the DNA matches it firmly. A row's size may be missing; if present it is once, few, many or a size class.

-,TRBJ1-2,TRBV10-3,-,15,TGTGCCATTGACCCGGGGGGCACCTCGGGTACGGGCTACACCTTC,CAIDPGGTSGTGYTF
TRBD1,TRBJ1-5,TRBV27,-,16,TGTGCCAGCAGTTTATCGGGACAGGGGACCAATCAGCCCCAGCATTTT,CASSLSGQGTNQPQHF
TRBD2,TRBJ2-7,TRBV5-1,once,15,TGCGCCAGCAGCCCCTGGCCTAGCGGGGGTCACGAGCAGTACTTC,CASSPWPSGGHEQYF
TRBD2,TRBJ2-1,TRBV3-1/TRBV3-2,-,17,TGTGCCAGCAGCCAAGTATCCGGGCGGGGGGGCCAGGGTGAGCAGTTCTTC,CASSQVSGRGGQGEQFF
-,TRBJ2-6,TRBV7-2,-,17,TGTGCCAGCAGCCTAAGACAGGCTATCTCTGGGGCCAACGTCCTGACTTTC,CASSLRQAISGANVLTF
TRBD1,TRBJ1-2,TRBV29-1,-,13,TGCAGCGTTGAACCGTCAGGGGGCTATGGCTACACCTTC,CSVEPSGGYGYTF
-,TRBJ2-3,TRBV9,once,14,TGTGCCAGCAGCGCAACAGGGAGCACAGATACGCAGTATTTT,CASSATGSTDTQYF
-,TRBJ1-6,TRBV2,few,13,TGTGCCAGCAGCGATAATAGTTATTCACCCCTCCACTTT,CASSDNSYSPLHF
-,TRBJ1-3,TRBV18,-,15,TGTGCCAGCTCACCCCCGGATGAGGTTGGAAACACCATATATTTT,CASSPPDEVGNTIYF
TRBD1,TRBJ2-2,TRBV7-2,-,16,TGTGCCAGCAGCTTAGCGGGACAGGGCATCTCCGGGGAGCTGTTTTTT,CASSLAGQGISGELFF
-,TRBJ1-2,TRBV13,-,13,TGTGCCAGCAGCTCCCACGGGAGTTATGGCTACACCTTC,CASSSHGSYGYTF
-,TRBJ2-3,TRBV5-1,-,12,TGCGCCAGCAGCTTGGACCACTATACGCAGTATTTT,CASSLDHYTQYF
-,TRBJ1-2,TRBV29-1,-,14,TGCAGCGTTGAGTACGGGGGATCGAACTATGGCTACACCTTC,CSVEYGGSNYGYTF
-,TRBJ2-1,TRBV19,-,15,TGTGCCAGTAGTAGGGGCGTAAGCTCCTACAATGAGCAGTTCTTC,CASSRGVSSYNEQFF
TRBD1,TRBJ2-2,TRBV27,-,16,TGTGCCAGCACCAAACGACAGGGATTGAACACCGGGGAGCTGTTTTTT,CASTKRQGLNTGELFF
TRBD2,TRBJ2-7,TRBV9,-,15,TGTGCCAGCAGCGGCCCTGAGCGGGGGGCAAGCGAGCAGTACTTC,CASSGPERGASEQYF
-,TRBJ2-7,TRBV10-3,-,16,TGTGCCATCAGTGAGACACCCGAAAGTATAACCTACGAGCAGTACTTC,CAISETPESITYEQYF
-,TRBJ2-7,TRBV18,-,13,TGTGCCAGCTCACCGGATGGGGCCCACGAGCAGTACTTC,CASSPDGAHEQYF
-,TRBJ1-3,TRBV9,-,16,TGTGCCAGCAGCGGTCAGACAGGTCACTCTGGAAACACCATATATTTT,CASSGQTGHSGNTIYF
-,TRBJ1-1,TRBV5-4,once,14,TGTGCCAGCAGCTTGCAGAACATGAACACTGAAGCTTTCTTT,CASSLQNMNTEAFF
TRBD2,TRBJ2-1,TRBV7-9,-,16,TGTGCCAGCAGCTTACTTCTTGCTAGCGGGGGCCATGAGCAGTTCTTC,CASSLLLASGGHEQFF
-,TRBJ2-1,TRBV9,-,15,TGTGCCAGCAGCGCCCTTCCTTCCTCTAGCAATGAGCAGTTCTTC,CASSALPSSSNEQFF
TRBD1,TRBJ2-5,TRBV29-1,-,12,TGCAGCGCCCGGACAGGGCGGGAGACCCAGTACTTC,CSARTGRETQYF
TRBD1,TRBJ2-1,TRBV7-8,-,17,TGTGCCAGCAGCTTAAAGGCCGGGACAGGTACCAACAATGAGCAGTTCTTC,CASSLKAGTGTNNEQFF
-,TRBJ2-2,TRBV19,few,15,TGTGCCAGTAGTACCGTGACAGCGAACACCGGGGAGCTGTTTTTT,CASSTVTANTGELFF
-,TRBJ2-7,TRBV7-9,-,14,TGTGCCAGCAGCTTGGGGCTCAGAGCCTACGAGCAGTACTTC,CASSLGLRAYEQYF
TRBD1,TRBJ2-3,TRBV13,-,12,TGTGCCAGCAGCTTAAGGGGACAGGCGCAGTATTTT,CASSLRGQAQYF
-,TRBJ2-2,TRBV19,once,14,TGTGCCAGTAATGAGGGTCAAAGGGCCGGGGAGCTGTTTTTT,CASNEGQRAGELFF
TRBD1,TRBJ1-1,TRBV6-2/TRBV6-3,-,13,TGTGCCAGCAGTTACCAAACAGGGGGCGCAGCTTTCTTT,CASSYQTGGAAFF
TRBD2,TRBJ2-1,TRBV4-1,-,18,TGCGCCAGCAGCCGGACTAGCGTTTGGGTCCTCTCCTACAATGAGCAGTTCTTC,CASSRTSVWVLSYNEQFF
TRBD1,TRBJ2-7,TRBV4-3,few,16,TGCGCCAGCAGCCATTCAGAGACAGGGGAATCCTACGAGCAGTACTTC,CASSHSETGESYEQYF
-,TRBJ1-3,TRBV7-6,-,13,TGTGCCAGCAGCTTAAATTCATTCAACACCATATATTTT,CASSLNSFNTIYF
TRBD1,TRBJ1-2,TRBV18,-,16,TGTGCCAGCTCACTGATGGTGGACAGGGGAAACTATGGCTACACCTTC,CASSLMVDRGNYGYTF